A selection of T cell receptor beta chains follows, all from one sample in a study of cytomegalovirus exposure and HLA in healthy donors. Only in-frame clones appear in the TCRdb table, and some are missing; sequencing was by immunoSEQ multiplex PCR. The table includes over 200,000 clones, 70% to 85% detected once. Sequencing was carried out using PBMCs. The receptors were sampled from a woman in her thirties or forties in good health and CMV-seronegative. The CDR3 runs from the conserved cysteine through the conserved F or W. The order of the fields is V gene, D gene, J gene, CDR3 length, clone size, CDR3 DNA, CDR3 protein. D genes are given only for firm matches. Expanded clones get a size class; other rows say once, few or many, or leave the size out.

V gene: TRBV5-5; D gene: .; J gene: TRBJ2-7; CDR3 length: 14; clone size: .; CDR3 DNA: TGTGCCAGCAGCCTCTGGCGGGGTACGGACGAGCAGTACTTC; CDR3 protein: CASSLWRGTDEQYF
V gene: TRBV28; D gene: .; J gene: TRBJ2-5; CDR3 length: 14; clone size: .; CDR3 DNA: TGTGCCAGCAGTTTATCCGCAGGGGAAGAGACCCAGTACTTC; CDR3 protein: CASSLSAGEETQYF
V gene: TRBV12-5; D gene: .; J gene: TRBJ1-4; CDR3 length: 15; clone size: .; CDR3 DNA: TGTGCTAGTGGTTCCCCTAGCGGTAGGGATGAAAAACTGTTTTTT; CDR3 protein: CASGSPSGRDEKLFF
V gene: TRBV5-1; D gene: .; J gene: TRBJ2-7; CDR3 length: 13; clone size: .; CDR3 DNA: TGCGCCAGCAGCTTGGAGGGGTCCTACGAGCAGTACTTC; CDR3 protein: CASSLEGSYEQYF
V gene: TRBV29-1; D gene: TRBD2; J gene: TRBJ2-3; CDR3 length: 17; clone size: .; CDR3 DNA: TGCAGCGTTGAAGGTGTCGGGGGGGCGAGTGTTCTTGATACGCAGTATTTT; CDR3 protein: CSVEGVGGASVLDTQYF
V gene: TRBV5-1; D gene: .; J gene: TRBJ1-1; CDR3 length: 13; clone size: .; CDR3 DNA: TGCGCCAGCAGCTTGCCCACAGCCTCAGAAGCTTTCTTT; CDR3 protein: CASSLPTASEAFF
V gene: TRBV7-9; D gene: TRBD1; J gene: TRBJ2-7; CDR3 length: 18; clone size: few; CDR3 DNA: TGTGCCAGCAGCTTGACAGGGCTGAAAGGCCGGAAGACCTACGAGCAGTACTTC; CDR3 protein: CASSLTGLKGRKTYEQYF
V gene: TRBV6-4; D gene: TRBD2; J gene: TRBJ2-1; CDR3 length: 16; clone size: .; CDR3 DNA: TGTGCCAGCAGTGAACACGGACTAGCGGGGGCCAATGAGCAGTTCTTC; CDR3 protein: CASSEHGLAGANEQFF
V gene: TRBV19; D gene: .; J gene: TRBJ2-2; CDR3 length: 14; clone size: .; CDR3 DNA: TGTGCCAGTAGTATACAACAGGCCACCGGGGAGCTGTTTTTT; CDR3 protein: CASSIQQATGELFF
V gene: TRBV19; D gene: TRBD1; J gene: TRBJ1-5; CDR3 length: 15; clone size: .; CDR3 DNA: TGTGCCAGTAGAACTACAGGGGGGGGCAATCAGCCCCAGCATTTT; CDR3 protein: CASRTTGGGNQPQHF
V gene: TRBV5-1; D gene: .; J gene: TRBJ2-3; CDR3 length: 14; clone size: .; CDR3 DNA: TGCGCCAGCAGCTTGAATCCAGGGGCAGATACGCAGTATTTT; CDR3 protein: CASSLNPGADTQYF
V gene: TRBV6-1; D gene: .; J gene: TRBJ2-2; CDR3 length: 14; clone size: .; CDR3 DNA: TGTGCCAGCAGTGAAATTTCCGAGTCCGGGGAGCTGTTTTTT; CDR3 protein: CASSEISESGELFF
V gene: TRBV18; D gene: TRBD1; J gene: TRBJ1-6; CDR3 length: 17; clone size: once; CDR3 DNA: TGTGCCAGCGGGACAGGCCCTAGGAGCTCCTATAATTCACCCCTCCACTTT; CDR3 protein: CASGTGPRSSYNSPLHF
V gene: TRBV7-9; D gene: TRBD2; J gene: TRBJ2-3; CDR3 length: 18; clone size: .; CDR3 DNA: TGTGCCAGCAGTCCGACTAGCGGGGGGCATATTATCTCAGATACGCAGTATTTT; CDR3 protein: CASSPTSGGHIISDTQYF
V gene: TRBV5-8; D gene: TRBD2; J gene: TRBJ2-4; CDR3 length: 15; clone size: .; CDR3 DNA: TGTGCCAGCAGCTTCGGTCGAGCGGGGGGAAACATTCAGTACTTC; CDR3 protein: CASSFGRAGGNIQYF
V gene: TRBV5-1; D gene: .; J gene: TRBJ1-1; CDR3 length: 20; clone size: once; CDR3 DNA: TGCGCCAGCAGCTTGGCCTTTAAGGCCCCGGTTTCGAGGGCGCGTACTGAAGCTTTCTTT; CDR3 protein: CASSLAFKAPVSRARTEAFF
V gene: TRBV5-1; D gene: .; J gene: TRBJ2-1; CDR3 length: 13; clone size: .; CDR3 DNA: TGCGCCAGCAGCTCGCCAGGGCCGGATGAGCAGTTCTTC; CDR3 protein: CASSSPGPDEQFF
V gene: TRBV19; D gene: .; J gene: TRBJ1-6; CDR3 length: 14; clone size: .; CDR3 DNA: TGTGCCAGTAAGAGGGCCTCCGAGTCAGGGGCCCTCCACTTT; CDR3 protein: CASKRASESGALHF
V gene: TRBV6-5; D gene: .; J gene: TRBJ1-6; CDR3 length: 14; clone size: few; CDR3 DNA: TGTGCCAGCAGTTACTCGGAAGGGAGGCCACCCCTCCACTTT; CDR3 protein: CASSYSEGRPPLHF
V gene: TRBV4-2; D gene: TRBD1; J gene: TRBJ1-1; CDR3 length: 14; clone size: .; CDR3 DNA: TGTGCCAGCCACGACTACAGGGGGCGTACTGAAGCTTTCTTT; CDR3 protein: CASHDYRGRTEAFF
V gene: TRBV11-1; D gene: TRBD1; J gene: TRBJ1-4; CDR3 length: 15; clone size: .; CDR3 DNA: TGTGCCAGCAGCGACGGACAGGGCGGGGGTGAAAAACTGTTTTTT; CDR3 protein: CASSDGQGGGEKLFF
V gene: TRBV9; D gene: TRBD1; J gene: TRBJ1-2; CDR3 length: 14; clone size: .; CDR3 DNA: TGTGCCAGCACCCTCACAGGGGAACGAGGTGGCTACACCTTC; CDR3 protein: CASTLTGERGGYTF
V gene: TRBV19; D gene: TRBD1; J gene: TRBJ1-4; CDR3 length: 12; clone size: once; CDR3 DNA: TGTGCCAGCCGGACAGGGGGAGCAAAACTGTTTTTT; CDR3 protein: CASRTGGAKLFF
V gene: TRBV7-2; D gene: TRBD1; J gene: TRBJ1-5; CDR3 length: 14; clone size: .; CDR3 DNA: TGTGCCAGCAGCCCCGGACAGGGGGATCGTCCCCAGCATTTT; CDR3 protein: CASSPGQGDRPQHF
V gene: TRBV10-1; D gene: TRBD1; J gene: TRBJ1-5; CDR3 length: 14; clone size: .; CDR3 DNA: TGCGCCAGCAGTGAGGCGGACAGGAAACAGCCCCAGCATTTT; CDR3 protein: CASSEADRKQPQHF
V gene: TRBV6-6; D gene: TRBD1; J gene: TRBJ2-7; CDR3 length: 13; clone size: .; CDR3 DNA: TGTGCCAGCAGTGACAGGGGGTTACACGAGCAGTACTTC; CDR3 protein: CASSDRGLHEQYF
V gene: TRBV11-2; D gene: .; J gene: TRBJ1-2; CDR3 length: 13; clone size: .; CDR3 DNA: TGTGCCAGCAGCTTAGGTTTACGGGATGGCTACACCTTC; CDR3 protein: CASSLGLRDGYTF
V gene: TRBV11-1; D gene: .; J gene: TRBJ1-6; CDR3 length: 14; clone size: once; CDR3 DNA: TGTGCCAGCAGCTTCGACAGGTATAATTCACCCCTCCACTTT; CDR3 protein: CASSFDRYNSPLHF
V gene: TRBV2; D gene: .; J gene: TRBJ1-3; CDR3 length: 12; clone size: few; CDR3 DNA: TGTGCCAGCAGTAGCAGGGGAAACACCATATATTTT; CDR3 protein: CASSSRGNTIYF
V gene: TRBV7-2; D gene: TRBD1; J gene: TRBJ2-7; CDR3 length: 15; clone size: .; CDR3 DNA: TGTGCCAGCAGCGTCGATATCGTACAGGGGTACGAGCAGTACTTC; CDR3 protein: CASSVDIVQGYEQYF
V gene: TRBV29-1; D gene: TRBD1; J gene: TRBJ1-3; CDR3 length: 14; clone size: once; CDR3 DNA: TGCAGCGCTGGGACAGATAGTTCTGGAAACACCATATATTTT; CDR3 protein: CSAGTDSSGNTIYF
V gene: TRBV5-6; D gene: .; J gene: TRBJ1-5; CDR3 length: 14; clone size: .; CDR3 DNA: TGTGCCAGCAGTCGGGAATGGGACAATCAGCCCCAGCATTTT; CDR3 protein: CASSREWDNQPQHF
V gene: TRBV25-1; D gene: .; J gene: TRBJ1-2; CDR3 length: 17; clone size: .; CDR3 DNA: TGTGCCAGCAGTGAATCAATATCCCATAGGGGTCCCTATGGCTACACCTTC; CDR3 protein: CASSESISHRGPYGYTF
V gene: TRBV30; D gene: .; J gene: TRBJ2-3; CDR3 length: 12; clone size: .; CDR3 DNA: TGTGCCTCCGCACCCGGGGCAGATACGCAGTATTTT; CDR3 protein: CASAPGADTQYF
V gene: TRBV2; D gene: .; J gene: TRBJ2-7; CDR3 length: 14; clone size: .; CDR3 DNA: TGTGCCAGCAGTGAACAGGGTAGCTCCTACGAGCAGTACTTC; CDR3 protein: CASSEQGSSYEQYF
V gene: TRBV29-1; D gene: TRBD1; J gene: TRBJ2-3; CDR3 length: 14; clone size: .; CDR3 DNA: TGCAGCGTTGAACAGGGGGCAGGCACAGATACGCAGTATTTT; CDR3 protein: CSVEQGAGTDTQYF
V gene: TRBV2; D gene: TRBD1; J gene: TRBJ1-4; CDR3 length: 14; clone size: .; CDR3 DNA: TGTGCCAGCAGATCGACAGGGGGCGCCGGGAAACTGTTTTTT; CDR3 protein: CASRSTGGAGKLFF
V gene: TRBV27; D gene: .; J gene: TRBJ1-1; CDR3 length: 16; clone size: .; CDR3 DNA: TGTGCCAGCAGTTTATCCGCCTTTTCCTATGGCACTGAAGCTTTCTTT; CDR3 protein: CASSLSAFSYGTEAFF
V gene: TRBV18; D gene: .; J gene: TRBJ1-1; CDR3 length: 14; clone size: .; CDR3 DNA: TGTGCCAGCTCACCACTGAGGGAGAACACTGAAGCTTTCTTT; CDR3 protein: CASSPLRENTEAFF
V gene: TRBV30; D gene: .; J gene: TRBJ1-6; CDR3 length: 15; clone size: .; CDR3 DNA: TGTGCCTGTCGAGGAGAGGGAACCTATAATTCACCCCTCCACTTT; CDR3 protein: CACRGEGTYNSPLHF
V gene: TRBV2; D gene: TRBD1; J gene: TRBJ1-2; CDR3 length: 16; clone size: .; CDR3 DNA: TGTGCCAGCAGTGAATATGGGGAAACAGGGGGCTATGGCTACACCTTC; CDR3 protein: CASSEYGETGGYGYTF
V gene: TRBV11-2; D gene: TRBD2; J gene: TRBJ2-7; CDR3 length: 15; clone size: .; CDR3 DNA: TGTGCCAGCAGCTTAAGGCTAGCGGGCGCGTACGAGCAGTACTTC; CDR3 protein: CASSLRLAGAYEQYF
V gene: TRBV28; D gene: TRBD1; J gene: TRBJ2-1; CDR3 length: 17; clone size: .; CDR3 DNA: TGTGCCAGCAGATTCCTCCCATGGGGACAGAGTTACAATGAGCAGTTCTTC; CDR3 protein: CASRFLPWGQSYNEQFF
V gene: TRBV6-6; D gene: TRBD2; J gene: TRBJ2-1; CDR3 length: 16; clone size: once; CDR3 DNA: TGTGCCAGCAGTTCCGGACTAGCGGGCACAAACAATGAGCAGTTCTTC; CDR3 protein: CASSSGLAGTNNEQFF
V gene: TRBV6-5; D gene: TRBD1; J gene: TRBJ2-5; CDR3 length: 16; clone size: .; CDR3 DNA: TGTGCCAGCAGTTACCTCCGGGACAGGGGTGGAGAGACCCAGTACTTC; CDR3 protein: CASSYLRDRGGETQYF
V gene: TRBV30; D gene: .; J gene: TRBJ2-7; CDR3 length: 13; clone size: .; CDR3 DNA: TGTGCCTGGAGTACGACTAGATTAGACGAGCAGTACTTC; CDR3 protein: CAWSTTRLDEQYF
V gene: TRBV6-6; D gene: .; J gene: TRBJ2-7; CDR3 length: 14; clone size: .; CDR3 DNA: TGTGCCAGCAGTTACTCTACTACCGGCGACGAGCAGTACTTC; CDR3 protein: CASSYSTTGDEQYF
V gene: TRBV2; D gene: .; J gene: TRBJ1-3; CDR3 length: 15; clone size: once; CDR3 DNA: TGTGCCAGCAGTGCTGACAGGCTCTCTGGAAACACCATATATTTT; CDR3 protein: CASSADRLSGNTIYF
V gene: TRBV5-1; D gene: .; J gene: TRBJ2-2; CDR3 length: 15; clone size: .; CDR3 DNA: TGCGCCAGCAGCCCGGACAGCAGAACCACCGGGGAGCTGTTTTTT; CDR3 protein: CASSPDSRTTGELFF
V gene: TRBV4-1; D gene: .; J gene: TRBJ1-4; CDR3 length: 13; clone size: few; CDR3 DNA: TGCGCCAGCAGCCAAGGACTGTATGAAAAACTGTTTTTT; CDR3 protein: CASSQGLYEKLFF
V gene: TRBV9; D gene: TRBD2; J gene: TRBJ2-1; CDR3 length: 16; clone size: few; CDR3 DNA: TGTGCCAGCAGCCTTAGCGGGGGGGACTTGGCCAATGAGCAGTTCTTC; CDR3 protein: CASSLSGGDLANEQFF
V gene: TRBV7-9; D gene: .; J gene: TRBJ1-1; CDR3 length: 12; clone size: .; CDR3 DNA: TGTGCCAGCAGCTATCAGGCGACTGAAGCTTTCTTT; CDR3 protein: CASSYQATEAFF
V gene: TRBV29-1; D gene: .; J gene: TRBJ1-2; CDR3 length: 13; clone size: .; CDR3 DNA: TGCAGCGTTGTAGGGGAGGGGATGGATGGCTACACCTTC; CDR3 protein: CSVVGEGMDGYTF
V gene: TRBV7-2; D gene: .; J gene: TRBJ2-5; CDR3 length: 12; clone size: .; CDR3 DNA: TGTGCCAGCAGCCGGGACCAAGAGACCCAGTACTTC; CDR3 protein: CASSRDQETQYF
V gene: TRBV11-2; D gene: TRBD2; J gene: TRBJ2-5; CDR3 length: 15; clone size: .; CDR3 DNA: TGTGCCAGCAGCTTACGGACTAGCGGGACAGAGACCCAGTACTTC; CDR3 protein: CASSLRTSGTETQYF
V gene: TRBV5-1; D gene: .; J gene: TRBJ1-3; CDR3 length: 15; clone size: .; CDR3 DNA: TGCGCCAGCAGCTTCCAGGGCCTAAAGGGGGACACCATATATTTT; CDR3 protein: CASSFQGLKGDTIYF
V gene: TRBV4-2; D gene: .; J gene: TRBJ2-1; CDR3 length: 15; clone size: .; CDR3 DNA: TGTGCCAGCAGCCCCAGGGACAATTTGTACAATGAGCAGTTCTTC; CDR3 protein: CASSPRDNLYNEQFF
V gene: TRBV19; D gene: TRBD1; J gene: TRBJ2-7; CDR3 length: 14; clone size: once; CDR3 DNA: TGTGCCAGTAGTCAAGTGGACAGGGGCTACGAGCAGTACTTC; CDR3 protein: CASSQVDRGYEQYF
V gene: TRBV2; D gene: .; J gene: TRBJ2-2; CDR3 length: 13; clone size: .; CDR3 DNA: TGTGCCAGCAGCCTCGACATGTCCGGGGAGCTGTTTTTT; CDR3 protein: CASSLDMSGELFF
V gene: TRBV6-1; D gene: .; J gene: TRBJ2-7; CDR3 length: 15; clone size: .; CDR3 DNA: TGTGCCAGCAGTAACCAGATGGGGGGATCGGACGAGCAGTACTTC; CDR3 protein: CASSNQMGGSDEQYF